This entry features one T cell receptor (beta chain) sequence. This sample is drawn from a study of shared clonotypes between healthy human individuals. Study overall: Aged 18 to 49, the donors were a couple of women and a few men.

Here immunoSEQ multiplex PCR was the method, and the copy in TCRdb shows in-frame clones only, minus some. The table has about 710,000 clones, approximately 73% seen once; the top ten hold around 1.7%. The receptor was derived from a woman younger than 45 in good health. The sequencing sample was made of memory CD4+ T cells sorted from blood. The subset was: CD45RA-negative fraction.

The CDR3 coding sequence is TGTGCCAGCAGCGCGAGGGGTGAGAACTATGGCTACACCTTC. This sequence encodes CASSARGENYGYTF. J is TRBJ1-2 and V is TRBV9; D may be TRBD1 (5 bases). The CDR3 loop spans 14 amino acids. From germline, CDR1 is SGDLS and CDR2 YYNGEE. Trimming left V 3 bases short and J 2 bases short, with 11 bases between.